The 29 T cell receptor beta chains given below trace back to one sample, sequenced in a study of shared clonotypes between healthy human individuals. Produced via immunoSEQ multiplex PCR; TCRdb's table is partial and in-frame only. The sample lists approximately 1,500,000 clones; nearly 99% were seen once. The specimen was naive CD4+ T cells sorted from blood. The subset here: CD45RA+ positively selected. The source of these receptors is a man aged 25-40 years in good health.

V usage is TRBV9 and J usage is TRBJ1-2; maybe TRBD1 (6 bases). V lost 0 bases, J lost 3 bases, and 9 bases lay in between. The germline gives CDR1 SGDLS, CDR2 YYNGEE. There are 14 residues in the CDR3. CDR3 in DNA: TGTGCCAGCAGCGTAGAACGACAGGACTATGGCTACACCTTC. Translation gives CASSVERQDYGYTF.

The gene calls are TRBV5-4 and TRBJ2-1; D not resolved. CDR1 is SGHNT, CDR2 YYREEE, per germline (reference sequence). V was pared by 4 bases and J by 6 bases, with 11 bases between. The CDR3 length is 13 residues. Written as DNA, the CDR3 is TGTGCCAGCAGCGCAGCCGTTTTCAATGAGCAGTTCTTC. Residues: CASSAAVFNEQFF.

CDR3 region: CASSFSGQGYEQFF. The CDR3 region has the DNA TGTGCCAGCAGCTTTTCGGGACAGGGCTATGAGCAGTTCTTC. The chain links TRBV7-2 to TRBJ2-1, with 9 bases aligning to TRBD1. Germline V CDR1 and CDR2: SGHTA, FQGNSA. V lost 3 bases to trimming and J lost 8 bases; unmatched junction nucleotides: 5. There are 14 residues in the CDR3.

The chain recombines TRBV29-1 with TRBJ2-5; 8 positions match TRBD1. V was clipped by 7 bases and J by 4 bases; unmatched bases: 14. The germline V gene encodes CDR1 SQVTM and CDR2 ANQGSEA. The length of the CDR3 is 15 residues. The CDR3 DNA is TGCAGCGCTATCCGTACAGGGGGTATTAGAGAGACCCAGTACTTC. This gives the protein CSAIRTGGIRETQYF.

The CDR3: CASSIAQGATDGYTF. CDR3 DNA: TGTGCCAGTAGTATAGCCCAGGGGGCGACGGATGGCTACACCTTC. The V call is TRBV19, the J call TRBJ1-2, with 8 bases identical to TRBD1. Germline CDR1 is LNHDA and CDR2 is SQIVND (reference sequence). Trimming at V came to 1 base and at J to 6 bases, leaving 7 bases not matched to a gene. The CDR3 contains 15 residues.

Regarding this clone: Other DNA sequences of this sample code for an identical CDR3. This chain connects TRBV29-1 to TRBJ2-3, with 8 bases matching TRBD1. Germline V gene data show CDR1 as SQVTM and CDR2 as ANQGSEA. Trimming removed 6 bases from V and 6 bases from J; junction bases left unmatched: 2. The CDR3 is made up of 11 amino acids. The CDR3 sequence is CSVDRGDTQYF. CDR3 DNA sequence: TGCAGCGTAGACAGGGGCGATACGCAGTATTTT.

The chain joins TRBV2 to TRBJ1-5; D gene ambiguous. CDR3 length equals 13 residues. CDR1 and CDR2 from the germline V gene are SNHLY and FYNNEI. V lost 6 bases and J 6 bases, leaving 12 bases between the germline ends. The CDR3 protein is CASREDSGQPQHF. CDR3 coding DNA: TGTGCCAGCAGGGAGGATAGCGGTCAGCCCCAGCATTTT.

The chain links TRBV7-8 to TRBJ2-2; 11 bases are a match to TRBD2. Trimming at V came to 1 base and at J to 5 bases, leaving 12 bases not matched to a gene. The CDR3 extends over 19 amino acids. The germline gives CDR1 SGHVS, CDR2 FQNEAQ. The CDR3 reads CASSLVRGSGRARTGELFF. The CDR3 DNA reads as TGTGCCAGCAGCTTAGTCAGGGGTAGCGGGAGGGCCAGGACCGGGGAGCTGTTTTTT.

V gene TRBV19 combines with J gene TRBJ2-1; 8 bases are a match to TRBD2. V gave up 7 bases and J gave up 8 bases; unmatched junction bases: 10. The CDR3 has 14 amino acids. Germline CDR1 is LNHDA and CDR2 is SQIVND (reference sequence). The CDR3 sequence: CASTGLASGHEQFF. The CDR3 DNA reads TGTGCCAGTACGGGTTTAGCTAGCGGGCATGAGCAGTTCTTC.

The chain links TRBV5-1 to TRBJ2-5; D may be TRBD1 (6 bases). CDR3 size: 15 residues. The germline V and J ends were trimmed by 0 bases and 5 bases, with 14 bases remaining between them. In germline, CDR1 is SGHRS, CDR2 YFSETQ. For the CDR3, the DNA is TGCGCCAGCAGCTTGGGCTTTCGAAGGGGGGAGACCCAGTACTTC. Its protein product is CASSLGFRRGETQYF.

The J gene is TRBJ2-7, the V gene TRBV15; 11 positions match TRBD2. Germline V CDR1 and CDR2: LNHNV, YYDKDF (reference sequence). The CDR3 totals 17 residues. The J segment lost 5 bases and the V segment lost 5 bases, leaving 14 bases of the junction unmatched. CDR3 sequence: CATSEDRGTSGDDEQYF. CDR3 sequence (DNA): TGTGCCACCAGCGAAGACCGGGGGACTAGCGGAGATGACGAGCAGTACTTC.

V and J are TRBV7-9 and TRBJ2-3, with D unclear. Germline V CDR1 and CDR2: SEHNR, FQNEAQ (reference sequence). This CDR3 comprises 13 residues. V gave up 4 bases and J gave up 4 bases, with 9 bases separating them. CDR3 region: CASSSVGADTQYF. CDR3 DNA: TGTGCCAGCAGCTCCGTTGGGGCAGATACGCAGTATTTT.

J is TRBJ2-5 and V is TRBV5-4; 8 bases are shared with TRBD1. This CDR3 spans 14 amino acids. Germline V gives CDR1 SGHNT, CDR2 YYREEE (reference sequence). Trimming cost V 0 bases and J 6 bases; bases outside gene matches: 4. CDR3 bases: TGTGCCAGCAGCTTGGGACAGGGGAGTAAGACCCAGTACTTC. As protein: CASSLGQGSKTQYF.

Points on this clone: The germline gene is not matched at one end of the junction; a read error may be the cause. The CDR3 sequence is CASNLPGQGGNEQFF. DNA of the CDR3: TGTGCCAGCAATTTACCGGGACAGGGGGGCAATGAGCAGTTCTTC. This rearrangement joins TRBV28 to TRBJ2-1; 11 nucleotides agree with TRBD1. CDR3 length: 15 residues. The germline CDR1 and CDR2 sequences are MDHEN and SYDVKM. The whole variable domain, remainder taken from reference TRBV28 and TRBJ2-1, is DVKVTQSSRYLVKRTGEKVFLECVQDMDHENMFWYRQDPGLGLRLIYFSYDVKMKEKGDIPEGYSVSREKKERFSLILESASTNQTSMYLCASNLPGQGGNEQFFGPGTRLTVL.

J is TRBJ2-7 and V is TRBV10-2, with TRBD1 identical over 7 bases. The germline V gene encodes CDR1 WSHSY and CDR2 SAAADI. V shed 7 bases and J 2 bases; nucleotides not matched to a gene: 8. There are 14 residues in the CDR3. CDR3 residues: CASIRGGKAYEQYF. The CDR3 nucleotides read TGCGCCAGCATACGAGGGGGCAAGGCCTACGAGCAGTACTTC.

As DNA, the CDR3 is TGCAGCGTTGAAAGTAAAATGGGATACAATGAGCAGTTCTTC. Translated, it gives CSVESKMGYNEQFF. The chain links TRBV29-1 to TRBJ2-1; D uncertain. The CDR3 length is 14 residues. The V end was cut by 2 bases, the J end by 4 bases, with 12 bases between. Germline V lookup: CDR1 SQVTM, CDR2 ANQGSEA.

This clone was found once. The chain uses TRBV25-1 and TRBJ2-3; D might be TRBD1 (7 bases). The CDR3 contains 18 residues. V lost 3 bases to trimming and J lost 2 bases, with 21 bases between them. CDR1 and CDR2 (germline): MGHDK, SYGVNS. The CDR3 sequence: CASSERGTGTAPTDTQYF. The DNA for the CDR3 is TGTGCCAGCAGTGAGCGGGGTACAGGGACAGCCCCCACAGATACGCAGTATTTT.

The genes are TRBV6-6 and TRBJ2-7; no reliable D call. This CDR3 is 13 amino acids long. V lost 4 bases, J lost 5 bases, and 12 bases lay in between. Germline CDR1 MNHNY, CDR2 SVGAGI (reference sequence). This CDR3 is CASSFSYSNEQYF. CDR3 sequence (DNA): TGTGCCAGCAGTTTCTCCTATTCCAACGAGCAGTACTTC.

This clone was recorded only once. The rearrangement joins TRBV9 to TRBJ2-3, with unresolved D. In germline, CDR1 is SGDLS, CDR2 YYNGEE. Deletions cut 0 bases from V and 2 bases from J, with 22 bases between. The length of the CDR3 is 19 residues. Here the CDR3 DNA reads TGTGCCAGCAGCGTAGTCCCCGCGGTGGGTAGTACGCCCACAGATACGCAGTATTTT. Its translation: CASSVVPAVGSTPTDTQYF.

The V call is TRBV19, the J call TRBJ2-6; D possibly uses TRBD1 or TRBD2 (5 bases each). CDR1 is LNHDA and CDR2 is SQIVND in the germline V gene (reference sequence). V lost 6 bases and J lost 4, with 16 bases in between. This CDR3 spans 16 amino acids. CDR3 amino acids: CASRPGTAGGANVLTF. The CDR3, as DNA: TGTGCCAGTAGACCTGGGACCGCTGGAGGGGCCAACGTCCTGACTTTC.

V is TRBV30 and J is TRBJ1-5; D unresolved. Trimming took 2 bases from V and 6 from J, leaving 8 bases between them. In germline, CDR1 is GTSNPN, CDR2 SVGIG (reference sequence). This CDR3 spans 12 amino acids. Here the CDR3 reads CAWSFLSQPQHF. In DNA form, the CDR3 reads TGTGCCTGGAGTTTCTTATCTCAGCCCCAGCATTTT.

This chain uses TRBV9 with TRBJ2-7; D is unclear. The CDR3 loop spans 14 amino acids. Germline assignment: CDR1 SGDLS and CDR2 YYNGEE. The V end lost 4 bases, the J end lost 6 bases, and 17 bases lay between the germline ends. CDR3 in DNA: TGTGCCAGCAGCAACAACCCTTTGGTAGGCGAGCAGTACTTC. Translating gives CASSNNPLVGEQYF.

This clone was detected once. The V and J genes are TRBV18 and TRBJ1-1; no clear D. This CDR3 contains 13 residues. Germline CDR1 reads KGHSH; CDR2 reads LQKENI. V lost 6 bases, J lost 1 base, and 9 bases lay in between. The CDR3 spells CASSLVQNTEAFF. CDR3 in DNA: TGTGCCAGCTCCCTTGTCCAGAACACTGAAGCTTTCTTT. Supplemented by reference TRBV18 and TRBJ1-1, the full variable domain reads NAGVMQNPRHLVRRRGQEARLRCSPMKGHSHVYWYRQLPEEGLKFMVYLQKENIIDESGMPKERFSAEFPKEGPSILRIQQVVRGDSAAYFCASSLVQNTEAFFGQGTRLTVV.

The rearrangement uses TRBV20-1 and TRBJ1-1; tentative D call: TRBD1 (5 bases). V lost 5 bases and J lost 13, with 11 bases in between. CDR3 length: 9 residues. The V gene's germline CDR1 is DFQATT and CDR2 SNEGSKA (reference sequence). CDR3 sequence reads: CSAGTGGFF. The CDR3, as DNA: TGCAGTGCTGGTACAGGTGGTTTCTTT.

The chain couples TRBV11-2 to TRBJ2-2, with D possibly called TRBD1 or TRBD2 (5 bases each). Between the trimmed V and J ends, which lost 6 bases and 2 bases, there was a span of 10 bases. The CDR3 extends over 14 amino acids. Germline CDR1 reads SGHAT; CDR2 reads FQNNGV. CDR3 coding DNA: TGTGCCAGCAGAACCGGGACCAACACCGGGGAGCTGTTTTTT. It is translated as CASRTGTNTGELFF.

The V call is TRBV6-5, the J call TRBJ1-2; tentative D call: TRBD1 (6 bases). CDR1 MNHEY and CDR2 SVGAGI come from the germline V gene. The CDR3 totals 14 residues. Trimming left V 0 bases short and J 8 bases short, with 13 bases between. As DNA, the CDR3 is TGTGCCAGCAGTTACTCTATGGGGGGCACGGGCTACACCTTC. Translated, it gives CASSYSMGGTGYTF.

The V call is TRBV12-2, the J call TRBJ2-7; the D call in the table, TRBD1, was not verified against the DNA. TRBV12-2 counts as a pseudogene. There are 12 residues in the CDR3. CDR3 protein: CASRPQNYEQYF. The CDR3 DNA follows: TGTGCAAGTCGCCCGCAGAACTACGAGCAGTACTTC.

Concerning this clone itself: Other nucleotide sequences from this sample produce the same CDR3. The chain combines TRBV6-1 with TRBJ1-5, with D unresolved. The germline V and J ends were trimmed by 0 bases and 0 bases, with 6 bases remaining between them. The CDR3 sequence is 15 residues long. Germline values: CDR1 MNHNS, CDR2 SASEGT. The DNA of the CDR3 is TGTGCCAGCAGTGAAGCACTCGGTAGCAATCAGCCCCAGCATTTT. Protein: CASSEALGSNQPQHF.

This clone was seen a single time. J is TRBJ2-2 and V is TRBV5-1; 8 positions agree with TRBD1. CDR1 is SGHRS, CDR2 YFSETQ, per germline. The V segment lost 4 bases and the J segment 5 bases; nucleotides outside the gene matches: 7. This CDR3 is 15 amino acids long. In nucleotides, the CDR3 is TGCGCCAGCAGCCTTAGGCAGGGGGCGACCGGGGAGCTGTTTTTT. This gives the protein CASSLRQGATGELFF.